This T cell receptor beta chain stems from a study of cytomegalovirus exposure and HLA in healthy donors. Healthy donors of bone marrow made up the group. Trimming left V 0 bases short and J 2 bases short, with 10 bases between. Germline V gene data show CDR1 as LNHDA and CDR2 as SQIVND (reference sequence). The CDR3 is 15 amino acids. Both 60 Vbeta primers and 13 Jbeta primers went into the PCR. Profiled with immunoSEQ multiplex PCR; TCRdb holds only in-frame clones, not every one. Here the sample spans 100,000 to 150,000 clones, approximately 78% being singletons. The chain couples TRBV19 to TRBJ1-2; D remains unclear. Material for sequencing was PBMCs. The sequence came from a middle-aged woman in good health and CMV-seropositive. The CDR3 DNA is TGTGCCAGTAGTATAGATCTACGGTACAACTATGGCTACACCTTC. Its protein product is CASSIDLRYNYGYTF.